Below are 7 T cell receptor beta chains sequenced from a single sample in a study of blood T cell repertoires in COVID-19. TCRdb keeps only in-frame clones here, not all; method: immunoSEQ multiplex PCR. Of under 85,000 clones in the sample, around 89% were seen once. The sample comprised peripheral blood. The receptors derive from a man between 65 and 80 years old with active or convalescent COVID-19.

The rearrangement joins TRBV6-2 or TRBV6-3 to TRBJ2-7; TRBD1 agrees at 9 bases. Losses at the gene ends were 5 bases for V and 1 base for J; bases not matched to a gene: 6. CDR3 size: 15 residues. Germline V CDR1 and CDR2: MNHEY, SVGEGT. In DNA, the CDR3 is TGTGCCAGCAGTGTAACAGGGGGCGGATCCTACGAGCAGTACTTC. This sequence encodes CASSVTGGGSYEQYF.

This chain uses TRBV6-5 with TRBJ2-1; 10 nucleotides match TRBD2. This CDR3 is built from 13 residues. The V and J ends lost 6 bases and 10 bases, in that order; junction bases with no gene match: 6. CDR1 and CDR2 from the germline V gene are MNHEY and SVGAGI. The CDR3 here is CASRLAGVGEQFF. The CDR3 nucleotides read TGTGCCAGCAGGCTAGCGGGAGTCGGGGAGCAGTTCTTC.

J is TRBJ2-1 and V is TRBV20-1; no clear D. V gave up 4 bases and J gave up 7 bases, with 5 bases separating them. Germline CDR1 reads DFQATT; CDR2 reads SNEGSKA (reference sequence). The CDR3 is 10 residues long. The CDR3 sequence is CSATKNEQFF. CDR3 bases: TGCAGTGCTACTAAAAATGAGCAGTTCTTC.

This chain uses TRBV5-4 with TRBJ2-1; the D gene is possibly TRBD2 (6 bases). The germline V and J ends were trimmed by 4 bases and 6 bases, with 23 bases remaining between them. CDR3 length: 17 residues. CDR1 SGHNT and CDR2 YYREEE come from the germline V gene (reference sequence). CDR3 region: CASSPLKLAQIGNEQFF. CDR3 in DNA: TGTGCCAGCAGCCCCCTTAAACTAGCCCAGATCGGCAATGAGCAGTTCTTC. Full variable domain (remainder filled in from reference TRBV5-4 and TRBJ2-1): ETGVTQSPTHLIKTRGQQVTLRCSSQSGHNTVSWYQQALGQGPQFIFQYYREEENGRGNFPPRFSGLQFPNYSSELNVNALELDDSALYLCASSPLKLAQIGNEQFFGPGTRLTVL.

V and J are TRBV18 and TRBJ1-1; TRBD1 agrees at 8 bases. Per the germline V gene, CDR1 is KGHSH and CDR2 is LQKENI. V lost 4 bases and J lost 1; bases outside the gene matches: 2. This CDR3 contains 14 residues. This chain's CDR3 is CASSRDRGNTEAFF. CDR3 DNA sequence: TGTGCCAGCTCACGTGACAGGGGGAACACTGAAGCTTTCTTT.

The V and J genes are TRBV30 and TRBJ1-2; D is unclear. Germline CDR1 is GTSNPN and CDR2 is SVGIG (reference sequence). Trimming removed 1 base at V and 5 bases at J, with 5 bases between. The CDR3 is 11 amino acids. The CDR3 sequence is CAWSDQYGYTF. The DNA of the CDR3 is TGTGCCTGGAGTGACCAGTATGGCTACACCTTC.

V usage is TRBV13 and J usage is TRBJ2-1; the match to TRBD2 covers 7 bases. The J segment lost 1 base and the V segment lost 3 bases, leaving 0 bases of the junction unmatched. Germline V gene data show CDR1 as PRHDT and CDR2 as FYEKMQ (reference sequence). CDR3 length: 14 residues. The CDR3 here is CASSFSGSYNEQFF. The CDR3 DNA is TGTGCCAGCAGCTTTAGCGGGTCCTACAATGAGCAGTTCTTC.